Below, 25 T cell receptor beta chains from the same sample are listed, as sequenced in a study of HIV-infected children after antiretroviral therapy interruption. Indicated treatment: PENTA 11 planned treatment interruption arm or continuous ART arm. A 3' RACE protocol on RNA, with unique molecular identifiers, produced the TCR library. TCRdb re-derived calls from the 3' RACE reads in MiXCR, one entry per CDR3 protein. Among fewer than 45,000 distinct CDR3 sequences listed, over 6.5% were seen once. Sample: CD45RA+ CD4+ T cells from PBMCs, pooled from several time points, taken from a donor given antiretroviral therapy, either interrupted or continuous. Subset specified: naive CD4+ CD45RA+ CD45RO- T cells. These receptor sequences come from a pool of human donors with HIV.

There are many counts of this clonotype. This chain uses TRBV20-1 with TRBJ1-6; possible D gene TRBD1, 6 bases. V gave up 2 bases and J gave up 0 bases, with 11 bases separating them. CDR1 DFQATT and CDR2 SNEGSKA come from the germline V gene (reference sequence). CDR3 length: 16 amino acids. CDR3 coding DNA: TGCAGTGCTAGAAATCTGGGGGCCTCCTATAATTCACCCCTCCACTTT. Its translation is CSARNLGASYNSPLHF.

This clonotype was recorded many times. The chain employs TRBV10-1 and TRBJ2-7, with 9 nucleotides matching TRBD1. CDR1 and CDR2 (germline): WNHNN, SYGVQD (reference sequence). V dropped 5 bases and J dropped 4; count of bases not matched to a gene: 12. This CDR3 is built from 16 residues. CDR3 sequence (DNA): TGCGCCAGCAGTAAAACCGGGCCGGGACAGGGATACGAGCAGTACTTC. It specifies CASSKTGPGQGYEQYF.

This clonotype has only a few counts. The gene calls are TRBV6-5 and TRBJ2-1; D is perhaps TRBD2 (6 bases). Germline-derived CDR1 and CDR2 are MNHEY and SVGAGI. There are 14 residues in the CDR3. V gave up 6 bases and J gave up 0 bases, with 9 bases separating them. The CDR3 is CASSRGSSYNEQFF. DNA of the CDR3: TGTGCCAGCAGCCGGGGGAGCTCCTACAATGAGCAGTTCTTC.

In its sample, this clonotype was seen many times. In nucleotides, the CDR3 is TGTGCCAGCACTGAGGGACTAGCGGGCACAGATACGCAGTATTTT. It yields the protein CASTEGLAGTDTQYF. V usage is TRBV2 and J usage is TRBJ2-3; 11 bases are a match to TRBD2. The length of the CDR3 is 15 residues. The ends lost 7 bases at V and 1 base at J; junction bases unmatched: 4. Germline V gene data show CDR1 as SNHLY and CDR2 as FYNNEI.

This CDR3 is CASSHRLAGGYEQYF. The DNA of the CDR3 is TGTGCCAGCAGCCATAGACTAGCGGGGGGCTACGAGCAGTACTTC. The chain joins TRBV12-3 or TRBV12-4 to TRBJ2-7, with 13 bases lining up with TRBD2. V lost 6 bases, J lost 3 bases, and 5 bases stayed unmatched. The CDR3 sequence is 15 residues long.

Many counts were recorded for this clonotype. The J gene is TRBJ2-3, the V gene TRBV7-2; no reliable D call. Germline CDR1 reads SGHTA; CDR2 reads FQGNSA. The CDR3 has 13 amino acids. V was pared by 4 bases and J by 4 bases, with 9 bases between. The CDR3 coding sequence is TGTGCCAGCAGCTCCTCTCGACCAGATACGCAGTATTTT. Translated: CASSSSRPDTQYF.

This clonotype was detected many times. The chain joins TRBV20-1 to TRBJ2-5; the D is unclear. The CDR3 has 13 residues. Per germline, CDR1 DFQATT and CDR2 SNEGSKA (reference sequence). Trimming cost V 1 base and J 1 base, with 7 bases left between them. The CDR3 region is CSARGYFQETQYF. CDR3 bases: TGCAGTGCTAGAGGGTATTTCCAAGAGACCCAGTACTTC.

There are many counts of this clonotype. CDR3 residues: CASSIGAGPVYEQYF. As DNA, the CDR3 is TGTGCCAGTAGTATTGGCGCGGGACCAGTCTACGAGCAGTACTTC. The chain recombines TRBV19 with TRBJ2-7, with D possibly matching TRBD2 (6 bases). Trimming stripped 3 bases from V and 3 bases from J, with 15 bases between. Per the germline V gene, CDR1 is LNHDA and CDR2 is SQIVND (reference sequence). CDR3 size: 15 residues.

In this sample, this clonotype turned up many times. CDR3 region: CSAFPRGLRGFTDTQYF. The CDR3 DNA reads TGCAGTGCTTTTCCCCGGGGGTTGCGGGGATTCACAGATACGCAGTATTTT. The chain links TRBV20-1 to TRBJ2-3, with a possible D match to TRBD2 (6 bases). The CDR3 contains 17 residues. The V end lost 5 bases, the J end lost 2 bases, and 23 bases lay between the germline ends. Germline assignment: CDR1 DFQATT and CDR2 SNEGSKA (reference sequence).

This sequence joins TRBV7-8 and TRBJ2-3; possibly TRBD2 for D (6 bases). Trimming shortened V by 2 bases and J by 6 bases, and 15 bases separated the two germline ends. Germline V gene lookup returns CDR1 SGHVS and CDR2 FQNEAQ. This CDR3 comprises 15 residues. This CDR3 reads CASSLWGVVADTQYF. CDR3 in DNA: TGTGCCAGCAGCTTATGGGGGGTAGTAGCGGATACGCAGTATTTT. Supplemented by reference TRBV7-8 and TRBJ2-3, the full variable domain reads GAGVSQSPRYKVAKRGQDVALRCDPISGHVSLFWYQQALGQGPEFLTYFQNEAQLDKSGLPSDRFFAERPEGSVSTLKIQRTQQEDSAVYLCASSLWGVVADTQYFGPGTRLTVL.

This clonotype has ten or more counts. This CDR3 reads CASSSDRGRPTNYGYTF. The DNA for the CDR3 is TGTGCCAGCAGTTCAGACAGGGGGCGACCCACTAACTATGGCTACACCTTC. This chain joins TRBV6-2 or TRBV6-3 and TRBJ1-2, with 10 nucleotides matching TRBD1. Germline V gives CDR1 MNHEY, CDR2 SVGEGT. This CDR3 is built from 17 residues. V gave up 4 bases and J gave up 0 bases; unmatched junction bases: 8.

This clonotype rates as medium-sized (0.01 to 0.1%). Its ends do not fully match the called genes, so a read error is possible. The V gene is TRBV15, the J gene TRBJ2-5, with a possible D match to TRBD1 (6 bases). The CDR3 is 14 residues long. Germline V gene sequence: CDR1 LNHNV, CDR2 YYDKDF (reference sequence). The CDR3 sequence: CASSRDLGANTQYF. CDR3 DNA sequence: TGTGCTAGCAGTAGAGATCTGGGGGCGAACACCCAGTACTTT.

The chain carries TRBV19 and TRBJ2-1; 9 bases are shared with TRBD2. Germline V CDR1 and CDR2: LNHDA, SQIVND (reference sequence). The length of the CDR3 is 14 residues. V was pared by 7 bases and J by 9 bases, with 10 bases of the junction left unmatched. The CDR3 sequence is CASNRAGGQGEQFF. The CDR3 DNA follows: TGTGCCAGTAATCGTGCGGGGGGGCAGGGTGAGCAGTTCTTC. The full variable domain, in which reference TRBV19 and TRBJ2-1 provide the parts outside the CDR3, is DGGITQSPKYLFRKEGQNVTLSCEQNLNHDAMYWYRQDPGQGLRLIYYSQIVNDFQKGDIAEGYSVSREKKESFPLTVTSAQKNPTAFYLCASNRAGGQGEQFFGPGTRLTVL.

This clonotype showed up many times. The chain combines TRBV20-1 with TRBJ1-5; 8 positions match TRBD1. V was clipped by 1 base and J by 5 bases; unmatched bases: 4. The CDR3 loop spans 14 amino acids. Germline V CDR1 and CDR2: DFQATT, SNEGSKA (reference sequence). This CDR3 is CSARAGQAYQPQHF. DNA of the CDR3: TGCAGTGCTAGAGCGGGACAGGCATATCAGCCCCAGCATTTT.

This clonotype appeared many times. The chain recombines TRBV6-6 with TRBJ2-3; D call uncertain. The CDR3 length is 12 residues. Between the trimmed V and J ends, which lost 6 bases and 7 bases, there was a span of 11 bases. Per the germline V gene, CDR1 is MNHNY and CDR2 is SVGAGI (reference sequence). CDR3 in DNA: TGTGCCAGCAGAACGGATCTGAATACGCAGTATTTT. Translated: CASRTDLNTQYF.

This clonotype was seen ten or more times. This chain joins TRBV20-1 and TRBJ2-7, with D unclear. Trimming removed 3 bases at V and 0 bases at J, with 12 bases between. CDR3 length: 14 amino acids. Germline CDR1 reads DFQATT; CDR2 reads SNEGSKA (reference sequence). CDR3 sequence (DNA): TGCAGTGCTAGTGAAAATACAGTCTCCTACGAGCAGTACTTC. Amino acid sequence: CSASENTVSYEQYF.

The sample holds many counts of this clonotype. V usage is TRBV20-1 and J usage is TRBJ1-1; D may be TRBD1 (5 bases). From germline, CDR1 is DFQATT and CDR2 SNEGSKA (reference sequence). The CDR3 length is 13 residues. V was shortened by 6 bases and J by 4 bases, with 15 bases between the two germline ends. In nucleotides, the CDR3 is TGCAGTGCCCCTCTCCAGGGTCCCACTGAAGCTTTCTTT. Translating it yields CSAPLQGPTEAFF.

This clonotype has more than one count but fewer than ten. J is TRBJ2-2 and V is TRBV28, with D possibly matching TRBD1 (6 bases). CDR1 and CDR2 from the germline V gene are MDHEN and SYDVKM. This CDR3 contains 13 residues. V was clipped by 10 bases and J by 6 bases, with 15 bases between them. CDR3 bases: TGTGCCACCCTAAGGGGGTTCGCCGGGGAGCTGTTTTTT. As protein: CATLRGFAGELFF.

This clonotype was seen ten or more times. The CDR3 DNA reads as TGTGCCAGCAGCCGTGACAGGAACGAGCAGTACTTC. It is translated as CASSRDRNEQYF. The gene calls are TRBV5-4 and TRBJ2-7; perhaps TRBD1 as D (6 bases). V was clipped by 4 bases and J by 5 bases, with 10 bases between them. The CDR3 consists of 12 residues. Germline V gene data show CDR1 as SGHNT and CDR2 as YYREEE (reference sequence).

This clonotype was recorded at least ten times. The V gene is TRBV7-8, the J gene TRBJ2-7; 12 positions match TRBD2. This CDR3 region has 19 residues. V gave up 1 base and J gave up 4 bases; unmatched junction bases: 14. Germline V CDR1 and CDR2: SGHVS, FQNEAQ. For the CDR3, the DNA is TGTGCCAGCAGCTTAGGGGGTCACGGGCTAGCGGGAGGGCCATACGAGCAGTACTTC. Its translation: CASSLGGHGLAGGPYEQYF.

The table lists this clonotype with many counts. The chain recombines TRBV4-3 with TRBJ1-2, with D uncertain. From germline, CDR1 is LGHNA and CDR2 YSLEER. The CDR3 runs to 14 residues. With 0 bases removed from V and 2 bases from J, the gap between germline ends came to 7 bases. The chain's CDR3 is CASSQEGRNYGYTF. The CDR3, as DNA: TGCGCCAGCAGCCAAGAAGGACGGAACTATGGCTACACCTTC.

This clonotype was detected many times. The chain recombines TRBV12-3 or TRBV12-4 with TRBJ2-3, with D possibly being TRBD2 (5 bases). This CDR3 contains 15 residues. The V gene lost 4 bases and the J gene lost 0 bases, with 11 bases spanning the gap. CDR3 nucleotides: TGTGCCAGCAGTTCTGGGAGATCTAGCACAGATACGCAGTATTTT. This sequence encodes CASSSGRSSTDTQYF.

The chain is built from TRBV6-2 or TRBV6-3 and TRBJ1-1; the D gene is possibly TRBD1 (6 bases). Trimming removed 4 bases at V and 4 bases at J, with 19 bases between. This CDR3 has 16 residues. Germline values: CDR1 MNHEY, CDR2 SVGEGT. As DNA, the CDR3 is TGTGCCAGCAGTTTACTCGGGGGCGCGGTGGGCACTGAAGCTTTCTTT. Protein: CASSLLGGAVGTEAFF.

This clonotype was counted ten times or more. In DNA, the CDR3 is TGTGCCAGCAGCAAGACAGGCAAAGGCACTGAAGCTTTCTTT. Translated, it gives CASSKTGKGTEAFF. The rearrangement uses TRBV2 and TRBJ1-1; TRBD1 is a possible D gene (6 bases). The CDR3 is 14 residues long. Trimming shortened V by 6 bases and J by 4 bases, and 15 bases separated the two germline ends. Germline CDR1 reads SNHLY; CDR2 reads FYNNEI.

This clonotype was found many times. The V and J genes are TRBV29-1 and TRBJ1-2; 8 bases are a match to TRBD1. Germline CDR1 reads SQVTM; CDR2 reads ANQGSEA. V shed 4 bases, J shed 4 bases, and the junction held 2 bases outside the gene matches. The CDR3 sequence is 12 residues long. The chain's CDR3 is CSVADRGYGYTF. The DNA for the CDR3 is TGCAGCGTTGCTGACAGGGGCTATGGCTACACCTTC.